The clone carrying this T cell receptor (beta chain) occurred a few times. The data belong to a study of identical twins. Each CDR3 protein gets one entry after TCRdb re-called the 5' RACE reads with MiXCR. The table shows some 730,000 distinct CDR3 sequences, with roughly 18% occurring only once. Trimming cost V 5 bases and J 0 bases; bases outside gene matches: 7. There are 16 residues in the CDR3. This sample also appeared in a second study, on T cells expressing NK-cell markers. That work states: Several experiments employed an anti-gamma-delta TCR antibody to confine sorting to alpha-beta TCR T cells.

This TCR came from a woman aged 18-29 years in good health. The rearrangement uses TRBV12-3 or TRBV12-4 and TRBJ2-1, with 7 bases matching TRBD2. The sequenced material came from PBMCs. This CDR3 reads CASSPGRTSSYNEQFF. The CDR3 region has the DNA TGTGCCAGCAGTCCGGGAAGGACTAGCTCCTACAATGAGCAGTTCTTC.